The entry below describes one TCR beta chain. Its antigen is still unknown. No base quality values were provided; no much bigger clone lies one nucleotide off. The sample was run on an Illumina HiSeq 2000. Multiplex PCR amplification was used to build the TCR beta chain libraries. High-throughput sequencing was used to analyze the amplified TCR beta chain products. TCRdb reanalyzed the raw reads on its own, using fastp at Q25 for trimming and MiXCR for clone calling, and kept in-frame beta chains. Rows matching on CDR3 protein sequence are summarized as one entry with the most common DNA and genes. The sample table lists tens of thousands of distinct CDR3 sequences, 36% of them with a count of one. The ten largest clonotypes hold under 13% of the sample. This entry comes from a study of breast tumors, draining lymph nodes, adjacent tissues (dated by TCRdb to about 2016). Looking at the study overall: The study compared TCR beta repertoires across tumor, adjacent nontumor tissue and axillary lymph nodes from breast cancer patients. The study was designed to assess the relationships and possible T-cell exchange between tumor, surrounding tissue and draining lymph node repertoires in human breast cancer.

The full study reports these points: Rather than being directly demonstrated, the conclusion that tumor T cells originate in lymph nodes was presented as consistent with a hypothesis. The data were considered consistent with most tumor T cells being derived from the lymph node and subsequently expanding within tumor tissue. In luminal-like breast cancer, tumor and nontumor tissue repertoires resembled each other significantly more than in basal-like breast cancer. Tumor T-cell repertoires showed less diversity than lymph node repertoires and more diversity than nontumor tissue repertoires, and tumor T-cell repertoires showed preferential V and J gene usage.

Sequences were obtained from breast tumor tissue. The TCR sequence derives from a female donor with breast cancer. Some clones in this sample may be carry-over from other donors' samples.

The CDR3 loop reads CASSKGQVPYGYTF. The DNA sequence is as follows: TGTGCCAGCAGCAAGGGACAGGTCCCTTATGGCTACACCTTC. This sequence uses TRBV27 and TRBJ1-2, with 8 bases in between that match TRBD1. Per the germline V gene (reference sequence), MNHEY is the CDR1 and SMNVEV is the CDR2. Measured from the cysteine to the phenylalanine, the CDR3 is 14 residues long. CDR3 DNA only is kept here, 42 bases in frame from base 1. After removal of 6 bases from V and 5 bases from J, the junction retains 8 bases not matched to a gene.